The clone carrying this T cell receptor beta chain was recorded a few times. Its antigen is unidentified. The data originate from a study of OX40 agonist ivuxolimab in advanced cancers. Background on the study: Past anti-PD-1, anti-PD-L1 or anti-CTLA-4 therapy was accepted, and 40% to 50% had received some.

This CDR3 is built from 15 residues. Trimming shortened V by 4 bases and J by 0 bases, and 10 bases separated the two germline ends. Per the germline V gene, CDR1 is SQVTM and CDR2 is ANQGSEA. Study findings and constraints: CD4+ and CD8+ blood T cells expanded clonally by week 6 at 0.1 to 3.0 mg/kg.

Clones were sequenced by immunoSEQ multiplex PCR, and TCRdb holds only the in-frame ones, with some missing. The sample contains approximately 44,000 clones, about 80% of which appear only once. The V and J genes are TRBV29-1 and TRBJ2-6; D gene unclear. This sequence originates from an adult with an advanced solid tumor such as melanoma, head and neck, liver or kidney cancer. The sample was CD4+ or CD8+ T cells sorted from blood, taken in a trial of the OX40 agonist ivuxolimab. This CDR3 is CSVVLQSSGANVLTF. CDR3 nucleotide sequence: TGCAGCGTTGTACTTCAGAGCTCTGGGGCCAACGTCCTGACTTTC.